This T cell receptor beta chain was sequenced in a study of T cell responses to AZD1222 COVID-19 vaccine. This clone was counted only a few times. Data came from immunoSEQ multiplex PCR; TCRdb stores just in-frame clones and leaves some out. Of 88,000 or so clones in the sample, around nine tenths were seen once. J lost 6 bases, V lost 4 bases, and 8 bases had no gene match. The CDR3 consists of 17 residues. Per the germline V gene, CDR1 is SGHRS and CDR2 is YFSETQ. This specimen was peripheral blood, taken on day 0 of AZD1222 vaccination. The source of this sequence is an adult in good health. This chain uses TRBV5-1 with TRBJ2-2; 14 bases map to TRBD2. The CDR3 coding sequence is TGCGCCAGCAGCCCGGGACTAGCGGGAGTGAGGGCCGGGGAGCTGTTTTTT. It codes for CASSPGLAGVRAGELFF.